What follows is one T cell receptor beta chain and its context. It lacks a known antigen. Per-nucleotide qualities are absent, and no much larger clonotype sits a single base away. Library prep was done by the immunoSEQ multiplex PCR assay. In TCRdb, the immuneACCESS table is reduced to in-frame sequences with V and J assigned. These tables do not hold every clone; where another copy was compared, an unresolved V gene accounts for under half, and the others remain unexplained. In all, the sample holds tens of thousands of clones, and 50% to 65% of those were seen once. The top ten constitute 12% of the sample. Memory CD4+ T cells were sorted ex vivo from peripheral blood of narcolepsy patients and healthy controls for TCR Vbeta sequencing. The data derive from a study of T cells in narcolepsy (dated by TCRdb to between 2017 and 2018). Regarding the research as a whole: The study enrolled patients with narcolepsy type 1 or type 2 (NT1, NT2) together with healthy control donors. To look for autoreactive T cells in narcolepsy patients that target self-antigens of hypocretin neurons (hypocretin, TRIB2), the study used TCR Vbeta sequencing to follow clonotypes in blood and CSF. On the study overall, not on this receptor specifically: No sequences matching autoreactive T cell clones were contained in some blood memory CD4+ repertoires from patients and controls. Patients and controls had similar numbers of sequenced blood memory CD4+ clonotypes, with averages of around 40,000 in patients and 33,354 in controls. Autoreactive clonotypes were reported to be detected serially in the blood of the same patients and of different patients, but not in the blood of healthy controls. In plots comparing CSF and blood CD4+ T cell clonotypes from the same patient, HCRT-specific and TRIB2-specific autoreactive clonotypes were highlighted.

This TCR was sampled from a human donor in good health. The sample comprised memory (CD45RA-) CD4+ T cells from blood. The cell subset or site label for this specimen denotes: memory T cells sorted ex vivo from peripheral blood.

CDR3 region: CASSSTGSNNEKLFF. The DNA reads as follows: TGTGCCAGCTCATCTACAGGGTCAAATAATGAAAAACTGTTTTTT. The chain is encoded by TRBV18 joined to TRBJ1-4; the D gene is perhaps TRBD1, from 6 matching bases. CDR1 and CDR2 are read off the germline V gene as KGHSH and LQKENI. Trimming takes 5 bases from V and 4 bases from J, and the germline ends sit 14 bases apart. The CDR3 starts with the cysteine, ends with the phenylalanine, and has 15 residues. The only DNA kept is the CDR3, 45 bases in frame from the first base. Full variable domain (CDR3 extended with the reference TRBV18 and TRBJ1-4 proteins): NAGVMQNPRHLVRRRGQEARLRCSPMKGHSHVYWYRQLPEEGLKFMVYLQKENIIDESGMPKERFSAEFPKEGPSILRIQQVVRGDSAAYFCASSSTGSNNEKLFFGSGTQLSVL.